The 19 T cell receptor beta chains below were found in one sample sequenced in a study of response to subunit inactivated influenza vaccine. A single record per CDR3 protein comes from TCRdb applying MiXCR to the RT-PCR reads. Counted here are around 570,000 distinct CDR3 sequences, less than 10% occurring once; the ten biggest clones make up 10% to 15%. Material: PBMCs from blood, obtained about 24 months after vaccination. The receptors here all came from a man between 50 and 75 years old who received an inactivated influenza vaccine.

The sample holds many counts of this clonotype. The V and J genes are TRBV29-1 and TRBJ2-7; D could derive from TRBD1 or TRBD2 (5 bases each). Germline V CDR1 and CDR2: SQVTM, ANQGSEA. Trimming removed 7 bases from V and 2 bases from J, with 15 bases in between. This CDR3 has 13 amino acids. The CDR3 DNA follows: TGCAGCGCCGAGACAGACTACACCTACGAGCAGTACTTC. This translates into CSAETDYTYEQYF.

This clonotype appeared a few times. The chain recombines TRBV20-1 with TRBJ2-1; D call uncertain. Germline CDR1 is DFQATT and CDR2 is SNEGSKA (reference sequence). Trimming pared 1 base from V and 0 bases from J, leaving 10 bases between. The length of the CDR3 is 15 residues. CDR3 amino acids: CSARVWGSSYNEQFF. The CDR3 DNA follows: TGCAGTGCTAGAGTCTGGGGAAGCTCCTACAATGAGCAGTTCTTC.

This rearrangement joins TRBV29-1 to TRBJ2-5; 10 bases map to TRBD2. The length of the CDR3 is 15 residues. V lost 6 bases, J lost 5 bases, and 12 bases stayed unmatched. CDR1 SQVTM and CDR2 ANQGSEA come from the germline V gene. DNA for the CDR3: TGCAGCGTCAACCCTAGCGGGAGTGTTTGGGAGACCCAGTACTTC. Protein: CSVNPSGSVWETQYF.

This clonotype was seen ten or more times. The CDR3 nucleotides read TGCGCCAGCAGCCAAACCGGGACAGGGTCTGAAAAACTGTTTTTT. Its translation: CASSQTGTGSEKLFF. The gene calls are TRBV4-1 and TRBJ1-4; 9 bases line up with TRBD1. The junction had 5 bases not matched to a gene; V was cut back by 2 bases and J by 7 bases. CDR1 is MGHRA, CDR2 YSYEKL, per germline. There are 15 residues in the CDR3.

This clonotype was seen a few times. The chain uses TRBV7-2 and TRBJ2-1, with 7 bases that match TRBD2. J was trimmed by 2 bases and V by 5 bases; bases with no gene match: 9. The CDR3 is made up of 16 amino acids. Germline V gene lookup returns CDR1 SGHTA and CDR2 FQGNSA. The DNA of the CDR3 is TGTGCCAGCAGCGCCGGGACGGGAGGAACCTACAATGAGCAGTTCTTC. As protein: CASSAGTGGTYNEQFF.

Many counts were recorded for this clonotype. This chain connects TRBV12-3 or TRBV12-4 to TRBJ1-1; D is perhaps TRBD1 (5 bases). The length of the CDR3 is 12 residues. Deletions cut 5 bases from V and 10 bases from J, with 14 bases between. In DNA form, the CDR3 reads TGTGCCAGCAGTCCCGGGACCTCGGCAGCTTTCTTT. Translating it yields CASSPGTSAAFF.

Many counts were recorded for this clonotype. The chain combines TRBV18 with TRBJ2-1; D is possibly TRBD1 or TRBD2 (5 bases each). Trimming stripped 5 bases from V and 10 bases from J, with 21 bases between. CDR3 length: 15 amino acids. Germline CDR1 is KGHSH and CDR2 is LQKENI. The CDR3 here is CASSSGTSSMLEQFF. The CDR3 DNA is TGTGCCAGCTCATCCGGGACCTCATCAATGTTGGAGCAGTTCTTC.

This clonotype was observed a handful of times. CDR3 protein: CASSWGGFSYNEQFF. The CDR3 DNA follows: TGTGCCAGCAGTTGGGGGGGGTTCTCCTACAATGAGCAGTTCTTC. The V call is TRBV27, the J call TRBJ2-1; the match to TRBD2 covers 7 bases. Trimming cost V 4 bases and J 0 bases; bases outside gene matches: 3. There are 15 residues in the CDR3. Germline CDR1 reads MNHEY; CDR2 reads SMNVEV (reference sequence).

This clonotype was seen ten or more times. The V and J genes are TRBV5-1 and TRBJ2-1, with 7 nucleotides matching TRBD1. Germline V CDR1 and CDR2: SGHRS, YFSETQ. The CDR3 sequence is 14 residues long. Trimming removed 4 bases from V and 13 bases from J; junction bases left unmatched: 14. The CDR3 DNA reads TGCGCCAGCAGCGTGGGGGCCTATACAGGGGATCAGTTCTTC. Residues: CASSVGAYTGDQFF.

This rearrangement joins TRBV20-1 to TRBJ2-3; 7 nucleotides align to TRBD2. The CDR3 is 17 residues long. V trimming: 1 base; J trimming: 2 bases; junction bases outside the gene matches: 12. CDR1 and CDR2 from the germline V gene are DFQATT and SNEGSKA (reference sequence). CDR3 in amino acids: CSARVIVASGHTDTQYF. In DNA, the CDR3 is TGCAGTGCTAGAGTTATTGTTGCTAGCGGACACACAGATACGCAGTATTTT.

The V call is TRBV3-1, the J call TRBJ2-5; the D is unclear. The length of the CDR3 is 13 residues. The V end was cut by 7 bases, the J end by 4 bases, with 13 bases between. Germline CDR1 and CDR2: LGHDT and YNNKEL (reference sequence). CDR3 nucleotides: TGTGCCAGCAAGTGGACGGGCGGAGAGACCCAGTACTTC. Encoded protein: CASKWTGGETQYF.

Only a few counts were recorded for this clonotype. The chain uses TRBV4-3 and TRBJ2-3; possible D gene TRBD2, 5 bases. Between the trimmed V and J ends, which lost 1 base and 5 bases, there was a span of 22 bases. Germline V gives CDR1 LGHNA, CDR2 YSLEER. The CDR3 is made up of 18 amino acids. The CDR3 protein is CASSQGTSEYSRGDTQYF. In nucleotides, the CDR3 is TGCGCCAGCAGCCAAGGAACTTCGGAGTACAGCCGGGGAGATACGCAGTATTTT.

J is TRBJ2-1 and V is TRBV3-1, with 7 positions matching TRBD2. V gave up 2 bases and J gave up 7 bases; unmatched junction bases: 2. The CDR3 has 13 amino acids. CDR1 and CDR2 (germline): LGHDT, YNNKEL (reference sequence). The CDR3 loop reads CASSQPAGNEQFF. DNA for the CDR3: TGTGCCAGCAGCCAACCAGCGGGGAATGAGCAGTTCTTC.

This clonotype has ten or more counts. This chain links TRBV7-8 with TRBJ1-2; D may be TRBD1 (5 bases). V was clipped by 1 base and J by 4 bases, with 13 bases between them. This CDR3 has 15 residues. Germline CDR1 and CDR2: SGHVS and FQNEAQ. In DNA form, the CDR3 reads TGTGCCAGCAGCTTAGGGGGACGAGGGGTCTATGGCTACACCTTC. Its translation: CASSLGGRGVYGYTF.

The chain combines TRBV3-1 with TRBJ1-6, with D possibly being TRBD1 (6 bases). Trimming pared 6 bases from V and 7 bases from J, leaving 19 bases between. The CDR3 runs 16 residues. Germline V CDR1 and CDR2: LGHDT, YNNKEL (reference sequence). Here the CDR3 reads CASSRQEEVLNSPLHF. CDR3 bases: TGTGCCAGCAGTCGACAGGAAGAGGTCCTCAATTCACCCCTCCACTTT.

The chain carries TRBV3-1 and TRBJ1-1; perhaps TRBD1 as D (6 bases). V was cut by 1 base and J by 4 bases, with 22 bases left in between. CDR3 length: 18 residues. CDR1 and CDR2 (germline): LGHDT, YNNKEL (reference sequence). In DNA, the CDR3 is TGTGCCAGCAGCCAAGGTGGACAGAGAGTGAGTCCGAGCACTGAAGCTTTCTTT. Amino acids: CASSQGGQRVSPSTEAFF.

This clonotype was detected ten times or more. The J gene is TRBJ2-1, the V gene TRBV9; D may be TRBD1 or TRBD2 (6 bases each). Germline CDR1 and CDR2: SGDLS and YYNGEE. The length of the CDR3 is 15 residues. V lost 3 bases and J 4 bases, leaving 14 bases between the germline ends. The CDR3 region is CASSAYSGAYNEQFF. The DNA for the CDR3 is TGTGCCAGCAGCGCGTACTCGGGGGCGTACAATGAGCAGTTCTTC.

This clonotype was counted a few times. The chain is built from TRBV6-2 or TRBV6-3 and TRBJ2-2; TRBD1 is a possible D gene (6 bases). The CDR3 has 15 residues. Deletions cut 6 bases from V and 4 bases from J, with 15 bases between. Germline V CDR1 and CDR2: MNHEY, SVGEGT. The CDR3 loop reads CASRKDRRTTGELFF. In DNA, the CDR3 is TGTGCCAGCAGAAAGGACAGACGAACCACCGGGGAGCTGTTTTTT.

This clonotype was seen only a few times. The V and J genes are TRBV9 and TRBJ2-3; D gene ambiguous. Germline CDR1 SGDLS, CDR2 YYNGEE. Trimming took off 3 bases at V and 0 bases at J, with 11 bases between the two ends. CDR3 length: 15 amino acids. DNA of the CDR3: TGTGCCAGCAGCGCTCGACCTACTAGCACAGATACGCAGTATTTT. It specifies CASSARPTSTDTQYF.